This T cell receptor beta chain came from a study of long-term antiretroviral therapy in people with HIV. The CDR3 spans 16 residues. The V gene lost 1 base and the J gene lost 0 bases, with 10 bases spanning the gap. Germline V gene data show CDR1 as LGHNA and CDR2 as YSLEER. At the survey level, the v3.0 immunoSEQ assay was run. Sequencing was directed toward 40,000-50,000 T-cell genomes in each sample. Method: immunoSEQ multiplex PCR; TCRdb's copy keeps in-frame clones and lacks some. This sample has 20,000 to 25,000 clones, with approximately 88% found just once. The clonotype comes from a middle-aged woman with HIV. The V gene is TRBV4-3, the J gene TRBJ2-1; D remains unclear. Sequences were derived from unsorted PBMCs, sampled 1.2 years after starting antiretroviral therapy. In DNA form, the CDR3 reads TGCGCCAGCAGCCAAGGTTCCCATACCTCCTACAATGAGCAGTTCTTC. Its protein product is CASSQGSHTSYNEQFF.